Below, 4 T cell receptor beta chains from the same sample are listed, as sequenced in a study of tumor and adjacent non-tumor tissue in lung cancer. A modified ARM-PCR protocol with three rounds of nested PCR amplified TCRbeta. One entry per CDR3 protein, called by TCRdb with MiXCR from the multiplex PCR reads. The sample has about 93,000 distinct CDR3 sequences, just over 65% seen once. This sample's RNA came from whole unsorted tissue. Sample: lung tumor tissue. The source of these receptors is a man in his sixties with non-small cell lung cancer.

This clonotype is large in the sample. The chain combines TRBV11-3 with TRBJ2-1; tentatively, D is TRBD2 (6 bases). The germline V and J ends were trimmed by 6 bases and 9 bases, with 18 bases remaining between them. Germline V gene data show CDR1 as SGHNT and CDR2 as YENEEA. CDR3 length: 14 residues. In DNA form, the CDR3 reads TGTGCCAGCAGACGGACTACTACGTCTACTGAGCAGTTCTTC. As protein: CASRRTTTSTEQFF. The complete variable domain, with remaining parts taken from reference TRBV11-3 and TRBJ2-1, reads EAGVVQSPRYKIIEKKQPVAFWCNPISGHNTLYWYLQNLGQGPELLIRYENEEAVDDSQLPKDRFSAERLKGVDSTLKIQPAELGDSAVYLCASRRTTTSTEQFFGPGTRLTVL.

This clonotype is large by share. V is TRBV11-2 and J is TRBJ2-3, with 11 bases fitting TRBD2. The V segment lost 5 bases and the J segment 5 bases; nucleotides outside the gene matches: 9. Germline values: CDR1 SGHAT, CDR2 FQNNGV. The CDR3 has 16 residues. The CDR3 DNA reads TGTGCCAGCAGCCGTAGCGGGAGGGCCTTTGAAGATACGCAGTATTTT. As protein: CASSRSGRAFEDTQYF.

As to this clonotype: An end of the junction does not agree with germline; a read error may underlie this. The J gene is TRBJ2-2, the V gene TRBV6-6; possible D gene TRBD2, 7 bases. The CDR3 length is 13 residues. The germline gives CDR1 MNHNY, CDR2 SVGAGI (reference sequence). The DNA of the CDR3 is TGTGCTAGCACCTATGGGGGGGCCTGGGAGCTGTTTTTT. Translating gives CASTYGGAWELFF.

This clonotype was seen only a few times. Since no conserved phenylalanine or tryptophan closes the CDR3, a read error is the likely cause. The rearrangement links TRBV11-2 to TRBJ2-3; TRBD2 aligns across 15 bases. Per the germline V gene, CDR1 is SGHAT and CDR2 is FQNNGV. The CDR3 totals 16 residues. The chain's CDR3 is CASSLGTSGRTDTQYL. Here the CDR3 DNA reads TGTGCCAGCAGTTTAGGGACTAGCGGGAGGACAGATACGCAGTATTTG.